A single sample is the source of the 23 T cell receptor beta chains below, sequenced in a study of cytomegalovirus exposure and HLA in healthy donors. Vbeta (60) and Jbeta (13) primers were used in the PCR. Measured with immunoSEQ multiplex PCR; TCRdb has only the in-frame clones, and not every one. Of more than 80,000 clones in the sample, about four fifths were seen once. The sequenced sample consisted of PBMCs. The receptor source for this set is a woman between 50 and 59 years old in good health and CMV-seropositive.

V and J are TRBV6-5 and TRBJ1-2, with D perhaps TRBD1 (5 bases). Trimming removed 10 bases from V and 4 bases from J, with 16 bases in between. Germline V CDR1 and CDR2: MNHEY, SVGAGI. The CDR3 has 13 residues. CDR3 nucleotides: TGTGCCACCCGCGGCGGGGGGAGCTATGGCTACACCTTC. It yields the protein CATRGGGSYGYTF.

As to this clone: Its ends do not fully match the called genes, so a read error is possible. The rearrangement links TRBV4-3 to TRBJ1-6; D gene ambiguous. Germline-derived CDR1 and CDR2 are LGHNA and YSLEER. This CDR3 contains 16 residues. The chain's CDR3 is CASSQDYEGGNSPPHF. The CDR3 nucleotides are TGCGCCAGCAGCCAAGATTATGAGGGAGGCAATTCACCCCCCCACTTT.

CDR3 loop: CASSSPGTGSEKLFF. CDR3 nucleotide sequence: TGTGCCAGCAGTTCCCCGGGGACAGGGTCTGAAAAACTGTTTTTT. The chain couples TRBV6-5 to TRBJ1-4; TRBD1 matches 9 bases. Losses at the gene ends were 4 bases for V and 7 bases for J; bases not matched to a gene: 7. The CDR3 spans 15 residues. The germline gives CDR1 MNHEY, CDR2 SVGAGI.

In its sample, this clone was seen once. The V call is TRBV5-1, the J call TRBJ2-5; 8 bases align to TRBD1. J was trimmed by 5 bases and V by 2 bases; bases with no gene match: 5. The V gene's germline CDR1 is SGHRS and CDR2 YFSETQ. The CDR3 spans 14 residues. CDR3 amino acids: CASSFDRGLETQYF. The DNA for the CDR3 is TGCGCCAGCAGCTTTGACAGGGGTTTGGAGACCCAGTACTTC.

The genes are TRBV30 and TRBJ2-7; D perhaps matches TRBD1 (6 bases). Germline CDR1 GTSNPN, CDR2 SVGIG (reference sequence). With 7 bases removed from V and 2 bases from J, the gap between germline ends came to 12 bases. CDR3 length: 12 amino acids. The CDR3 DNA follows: TGTGCCTCCAGGGGTAAGGCCTACGAGCAGTACTTC. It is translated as CASRGKAYEQYF.

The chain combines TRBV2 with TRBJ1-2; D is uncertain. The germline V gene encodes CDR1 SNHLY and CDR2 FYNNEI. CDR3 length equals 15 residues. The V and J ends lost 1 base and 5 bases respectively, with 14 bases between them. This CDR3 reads CASSEVGWETYGYTF. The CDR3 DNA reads TGTGCCAGCAGTGAAGTGGGGTGGGAGACTTATGGCTACACCTTC.

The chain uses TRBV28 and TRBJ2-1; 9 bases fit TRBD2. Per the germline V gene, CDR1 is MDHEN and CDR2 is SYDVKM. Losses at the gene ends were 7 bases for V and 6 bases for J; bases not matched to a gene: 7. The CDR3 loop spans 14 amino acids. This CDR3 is CASIGGGAGNEQFF. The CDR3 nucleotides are TGTGCCAGCATCGGCGGGGGGGCGGGCAATGAGCAGTTCTTC.

The CDR3: CARLGQGSFGANVLTF. The DNA of the CDR3 is TGTGCCAGACTGGGACAGGGATCTTTTGGGGCCAACGTCCTGACTTTC. The rearrangement uses TRBV2 and TRBJ2-6; 9 bases line up with TRBD1. The CDR3 contains 16 residues. V was pared by 9 bases and J by 3 bases, with 9 bases of the junction left unmatched. Germline-derived CDR1 and CDR2 are SNHLY and FYNNEI.

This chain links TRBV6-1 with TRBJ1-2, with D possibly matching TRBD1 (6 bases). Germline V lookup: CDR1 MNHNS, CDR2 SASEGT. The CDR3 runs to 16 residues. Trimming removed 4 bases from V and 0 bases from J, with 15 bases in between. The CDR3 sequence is CASSGVVRGANYGYTF. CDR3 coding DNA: TGTGCCAGCAGTGGTGTTGTCAGGGGAGCTAACTATGGCTACACCTTC.

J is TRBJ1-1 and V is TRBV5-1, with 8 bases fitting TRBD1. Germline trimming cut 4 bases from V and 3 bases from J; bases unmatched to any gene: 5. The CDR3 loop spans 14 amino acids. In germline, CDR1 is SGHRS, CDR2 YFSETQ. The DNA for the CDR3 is TGCGCCAGCAGCCCGGACAGGGCCCACACTGAAGCTTTCTTT. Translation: CASSPDRAHTEAFF.

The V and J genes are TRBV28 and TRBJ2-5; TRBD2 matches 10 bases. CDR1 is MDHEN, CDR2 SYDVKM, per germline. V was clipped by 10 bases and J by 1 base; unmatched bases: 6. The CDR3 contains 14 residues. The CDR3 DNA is TGTGCCATCCAAGCGGGGGGGCCCCAAGAGACCCAGTACTTC. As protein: CAIQAGGPQETQYF.

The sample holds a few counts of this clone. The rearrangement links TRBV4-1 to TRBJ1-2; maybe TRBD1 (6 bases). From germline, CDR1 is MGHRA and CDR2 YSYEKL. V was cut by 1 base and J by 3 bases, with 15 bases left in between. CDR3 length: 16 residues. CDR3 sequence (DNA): TGCGCCAGCAGCCAAGGGGATATCAGGGGAGACTATGGCTACACCTTC. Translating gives CASSQGDIRGDYGYTF.

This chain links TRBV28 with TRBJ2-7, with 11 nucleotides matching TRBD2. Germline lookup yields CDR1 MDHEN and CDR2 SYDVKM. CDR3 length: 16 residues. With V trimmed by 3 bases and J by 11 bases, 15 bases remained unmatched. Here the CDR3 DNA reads TGTGCCAGCAGTTTTGGGGTCGGGCTAGCGGGGGGTACTAAGTACTTC. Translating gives CASSFGVGLAGGTKYF.

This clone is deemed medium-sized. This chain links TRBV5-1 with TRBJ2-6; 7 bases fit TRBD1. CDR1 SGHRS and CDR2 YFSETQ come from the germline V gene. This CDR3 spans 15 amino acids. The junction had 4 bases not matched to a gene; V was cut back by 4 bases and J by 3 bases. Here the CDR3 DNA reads TGCGCCAGCAGCCCCACAGGGGTTGGGGCCAACGTCCTGACTTTC. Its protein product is CASSPTGVGANVLTF.

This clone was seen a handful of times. The CDR3 DNA is TGCGCCAGCAGCTTGGAGCCGGGAACCTACAATGAGCAGTTCTTC. Amino acids: CASSLEPGTYNEQFF. The chain carries TRBV5-1 and TRBJ2-1, with D perhaps matching TRBD2 (5 bases). Germline-derived CDR1 and CDR2 are SGHRS and YFSETQ. Trimming removed 0 bases from V and 2 bases from J, with 9 bases in between. The CDR3 runs to 15 residues.

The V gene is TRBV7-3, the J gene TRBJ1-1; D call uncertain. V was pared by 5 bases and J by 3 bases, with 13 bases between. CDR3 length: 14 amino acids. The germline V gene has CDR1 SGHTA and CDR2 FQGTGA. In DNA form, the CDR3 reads TGTGCCAGCAGCCCCCTCGCAGGCTACACTGAAGCTTTCTTT. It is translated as CASSPLAGYTEAFF.

In DNA, the CDR3 is TGTGCCAGCAGTTACTCATTGGAGAGGGCTTTCTTT. Its translation: CASSYSLERAFF. The chain joins TRBV6-5 to TRBJ1-1; D is ambiguous. In germline, CDR1 is MNHEY, CDR2 SVGAGI. There are 12 residues in the CDR3. V lost 0 bases, J lost 11 bases, and 10 bases lay in between.

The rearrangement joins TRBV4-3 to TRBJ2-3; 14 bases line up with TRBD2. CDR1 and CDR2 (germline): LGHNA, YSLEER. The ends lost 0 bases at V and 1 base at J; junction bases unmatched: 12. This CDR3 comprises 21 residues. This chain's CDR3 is CASSQDSRGLAGASGTDTQYF. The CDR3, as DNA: TGCGCCAGCAGCCAAGACTCCCGGGGACTAGCGGGGGCATCCGGCACAGATACGCAGTATTTT.

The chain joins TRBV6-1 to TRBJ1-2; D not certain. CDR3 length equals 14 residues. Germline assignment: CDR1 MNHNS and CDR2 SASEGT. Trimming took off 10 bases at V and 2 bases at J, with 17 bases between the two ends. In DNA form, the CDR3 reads TGTGCCAACAGAGAGGGAGCCTCCAACTATGGCTACACCTTC. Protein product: CANREGASNYGYTF.

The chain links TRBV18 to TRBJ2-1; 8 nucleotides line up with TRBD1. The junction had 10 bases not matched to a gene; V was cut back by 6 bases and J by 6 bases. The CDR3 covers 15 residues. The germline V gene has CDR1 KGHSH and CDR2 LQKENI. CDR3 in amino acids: CASSPGQGPSNEQFF. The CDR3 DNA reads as TGTGCCAGCTCTCCAGGACAGGGTCCTAGCAATGAGCAGTTCTTC.

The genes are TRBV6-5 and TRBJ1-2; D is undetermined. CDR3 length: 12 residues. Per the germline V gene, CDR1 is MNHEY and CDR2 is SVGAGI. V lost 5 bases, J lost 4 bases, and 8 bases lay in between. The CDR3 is CASSLAGYGYTF. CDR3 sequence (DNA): TGTGCCAGCAGTCTTGCGGGCTATGGCTACACCTTC.

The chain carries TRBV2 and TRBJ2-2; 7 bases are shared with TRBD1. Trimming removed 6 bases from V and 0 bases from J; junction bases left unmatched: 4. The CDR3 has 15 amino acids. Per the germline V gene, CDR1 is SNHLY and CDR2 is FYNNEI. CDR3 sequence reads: CASRDQGANTGELFF. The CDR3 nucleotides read TGTGCCAGCAGAGACCAGGGGGCGAACACCGGGGAGCTGTTTTTT.

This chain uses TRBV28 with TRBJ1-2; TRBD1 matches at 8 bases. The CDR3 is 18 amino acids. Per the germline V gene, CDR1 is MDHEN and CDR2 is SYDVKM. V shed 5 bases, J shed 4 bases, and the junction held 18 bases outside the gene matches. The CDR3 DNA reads TGTGCCAGCAGTGGAACATTGACAGGGGTCTCCCACCGCTATGGCTACACCTTC. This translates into CASSGTLTGVSHRYGYTF.